The 5 T cell receptor beta chains listed next were all sequenced from one sample in a study of blood T cell repertoires in COVID-19. Profiled with immunoSEQ multiplex PCR; TCRdb holds only in-frame clones, not every one. The sample carries roughly 97,000 clones, 82% recorded once. Sequenced input: peripheral blood. The source is a man in his sixties or seventies with acute or convalescent COVID-19.

Only a few counts were recorded for this clone. The V call is TRBV13, the J call TRBJ2-7, with 8 nucleotides matching TRBD1. This CDR3 is 14 amino acids long. Losses at the gene ends were 5 bases for V and 3 bases for J; bases not matched to a gene: 6. Germline V gene sequence: CDR1 PRHDT, CDR2 FYEKMQ (reference sequence). Written as DNA, the CDR3 is TGTGCCAGCAGCCGCAAACAGGGGGGCTACGAGCAGTACTTC. Its protein is CASSRKQGGYEQYF.

The V call is TRBV27, the J call TRBJ2-7, with a possible D match to TRBD2 (6 bases). The V and J ends lost 5 bases and 3 bases respectively, with 14 bases between them. Germline CDR1 MNHEY, CDR2 SMNVEV (reference sequence). The CDR3 length is 14 residues. CDR3 nucleotide sequence: TGTGCCAGCAGTCCGGGGGACTCACACTACGAGCAGTACTTC. Translation: CASSPGDSHYEQYF.

CDR3 region: CSVVSGGVNTEAFF. The CDR3 nucleotides read TGCAGCGTTGTGTCGGGGGGCGTGAACACTGAAGCTTTCTTT. This chain connects TRBV29-1 to TRBJ1-1, with D possibly TRBD1 on 6 matching bases. The CDR3 extends over 14 amino acids. V was clipped by 4 bases and J by 0 bases, with 12 bases between them. CDR1 is SQVTM and CDR2 is ANQGSEA in the germline V gene.

This chain uses TRBV18 with TRBJ2-5; 12 bases fit TRBD2. The CDR3 spans 17 residues. V lost 3 bases and J lost 0; bases outside the gene matches: 5. Looked up from germline, CDR1 is KGHSH and CDR2 is LQKENI. The CDR3 region is CASSPRLAGVHQETQYF. DNA for the CDR3: TGTGCCAGCTCACCGAGACTAGCGGGGGTCCACCAAGAGACCCAGTACTTC.

This clone was counted a few times. This chain uses TRBV4-1 with TRBJ1-2; TRBD1 matches 7 bases. From germline, CDR1 is MGHRA and CDR2 YSYEKL. Trimming took 2 bases from V and 4 from J; bases not matched to a gene: 13. The CDR3 extends over 17 amino acids. The CDR3 loop is CASSQLRKETGVYGYTF. In DNA form, the CDR3 reads TGCGCCAGCAGCCAATTGAGGAAAGAAACAGGGGTCTATGGCTACACCTTC.